Given below is one T cell receptor beta chain in context. In the original analysis: Amplification from reference gene primers served as the basis for estimated nucleated cell counts. This table comes from immunoSEQ multiplex PCR, and its TCRdb copy is limited to in-frame clones, with some not included. V, J and clone size reflect that table, while D and trimming were determined from the DNA. Here the sample spans over 120,000 clones, over 60% being singletons. CDR1 is SGHTA and CDR2 is FQGNSA in the germline V gene. The V end lost 1 base, the J end lost 1 base, and 6 bases lay between the germline ends. The CDR3 covers 14 residues. This entry is derived from a study of blood T cell repertoires in COVID-19.

This chain connects TRBV7-2 to TRBJ2-3; no definite D call. The TCR comes from a woman between 50 and 59 years old who had recovered from COVID-19. The material sequenced was PBMCs or T cells enriched from blood (not recorded which). CDR3 in DNA: TGTGCCAGCAGCTTAGGTGGCCGCACAGATACGCAGTATTTT. This translates into CASSLGGRTDTQYF.